This T cell receptor (beta chain) originates from a study of cytomegalovirus exposure and HLA in healthy donors. Broader study findings: The authors enumerated 150 to 200 TCR beta chains as linked to cytomegalovirus. In vitro testing confirmed a few CMV-associated chains as specific for CMV antigens.

The length of the CDR3 is 16 residues. V lost 6 bases and J 5 bases, leaving 22 bases between the germline ends. The germline gives CDR1 WSHSY, CDR2 SAAADI. About this clone: The antigen is not known.

Some clones are missing from TCRdb's copy, which holds only in-frame ones; the method was immunoSEQ multiplex PCR. The table has around 150,000 clones, approximately 88% seen once. Sequencing input: PBMCs. This sequence joins TRBV10-2 and TRBJ2-5; D possibly corresponds to TRBD2 (5 bases). The receptor was isolated from a man under 40 in good health and CMV-seropositive. In DNA, the CDR3 is TGCGCCAGCAGCCAAACAGACTACGTAGTGGGGGAGACCCAGTACTTC. Protein: CASSQTDYVVGETQYF.